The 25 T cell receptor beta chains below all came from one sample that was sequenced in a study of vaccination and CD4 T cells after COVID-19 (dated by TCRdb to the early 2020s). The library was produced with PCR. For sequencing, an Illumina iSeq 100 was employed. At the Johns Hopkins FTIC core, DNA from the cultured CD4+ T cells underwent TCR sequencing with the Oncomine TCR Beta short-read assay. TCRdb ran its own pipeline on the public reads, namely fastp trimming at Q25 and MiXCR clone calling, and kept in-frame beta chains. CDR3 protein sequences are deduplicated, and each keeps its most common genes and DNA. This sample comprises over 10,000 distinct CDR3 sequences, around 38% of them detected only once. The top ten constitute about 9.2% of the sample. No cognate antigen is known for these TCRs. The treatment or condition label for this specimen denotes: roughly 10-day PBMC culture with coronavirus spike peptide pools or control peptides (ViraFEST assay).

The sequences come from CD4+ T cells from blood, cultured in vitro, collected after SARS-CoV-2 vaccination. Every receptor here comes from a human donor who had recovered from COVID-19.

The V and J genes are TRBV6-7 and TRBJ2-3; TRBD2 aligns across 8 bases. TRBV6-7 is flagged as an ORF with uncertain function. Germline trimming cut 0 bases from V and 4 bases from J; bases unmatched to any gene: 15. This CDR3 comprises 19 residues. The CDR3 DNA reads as TGTGCCAGCAGTTACTCGAGGGACGGGAGGGCCAGGAGGCCAGATACGCAGTATTTT. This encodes CASSYSRDGRARRPDTQYF.

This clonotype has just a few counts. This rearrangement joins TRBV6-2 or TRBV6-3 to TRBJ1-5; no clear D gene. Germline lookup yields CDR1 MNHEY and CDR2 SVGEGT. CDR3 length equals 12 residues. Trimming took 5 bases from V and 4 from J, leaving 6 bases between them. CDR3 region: CASSNPNQPQHF. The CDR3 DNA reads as TGTGCCAGCAGTAATCCTAATCAGCCCCAGCATTTT.

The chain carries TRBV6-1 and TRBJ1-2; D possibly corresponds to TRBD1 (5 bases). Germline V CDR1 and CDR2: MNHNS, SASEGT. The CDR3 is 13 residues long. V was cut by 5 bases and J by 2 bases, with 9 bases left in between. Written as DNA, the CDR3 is TGTGCCAGCAGTCGAGACAGCAACTATGGCTACACCTTC. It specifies CASSRDSNYGYTF.

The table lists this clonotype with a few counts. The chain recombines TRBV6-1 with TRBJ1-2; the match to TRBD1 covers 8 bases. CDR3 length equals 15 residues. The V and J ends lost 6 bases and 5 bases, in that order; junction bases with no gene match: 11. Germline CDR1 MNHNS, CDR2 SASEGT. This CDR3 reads CASSPIGQGLYGYTF. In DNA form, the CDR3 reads TGTGCCAGCAGCCCAATCGGACAGGGTTTATATGGCTACACCTTC.

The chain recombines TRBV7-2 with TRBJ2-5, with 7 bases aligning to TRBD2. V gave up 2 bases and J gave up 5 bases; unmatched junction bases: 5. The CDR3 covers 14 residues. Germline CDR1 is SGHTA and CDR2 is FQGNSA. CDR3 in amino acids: CASSLWRGRETQYF. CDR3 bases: TGTGCCAGCAGCTTATGGCGGGGGAGGGAGACCCAGTACTTC.

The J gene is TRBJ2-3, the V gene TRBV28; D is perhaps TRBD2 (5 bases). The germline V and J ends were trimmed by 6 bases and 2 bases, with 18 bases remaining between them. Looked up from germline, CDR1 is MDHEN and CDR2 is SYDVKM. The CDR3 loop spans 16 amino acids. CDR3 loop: CASRRVLGGPTDTQYF. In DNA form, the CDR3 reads TGTGCCAGCAGGAGGGTCCTCGGCGGACCCACAGATACGCAGTATTTT.

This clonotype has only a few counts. CDR3 protein: CASSLNRVGYTF. The CDR3 DNA reads TGTGCCAGCAGCCTGAACAGGGTTGGCTACACCTTC. The V gene is TRBV14, the J gene TRBJ1-2; D possibly corresponds to TRBD1 (6 bases). The CDR3 runs to 12 residues. CDR1 is SGHDN, CDR2 FVKESK, per germline. V was shortened by 4 bases and J by 7 bases, with 10 bases between the two germline ends.

The CDR3 DNA is TGTGCCATCAGTGGCGGAGAAACAGGGGCGAATAACTATGGCTACACCTTC. Translation: CAISGGETGANNYGYTF. The rearrangement links TRBV10-3 to TRBJ1-2; 7 bases are a match to TRBD1. CDR3 length equals 17 residues. J gave up 1 base and V 4 bases, and 12 bases lay outside the gene matches. The V gene's germline CDR1 is ENHRY and CDR2 SYGVKD.

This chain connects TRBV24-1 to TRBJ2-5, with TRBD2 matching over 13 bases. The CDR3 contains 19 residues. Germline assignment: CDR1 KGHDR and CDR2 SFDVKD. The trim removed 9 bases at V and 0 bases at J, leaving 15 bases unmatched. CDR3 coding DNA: TGTGCCACCCGGCCCACGGTTACTAGCGGGGGGGGAAACCAAGAGACCCAGTACTTC. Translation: CATRPTVTSGGGNQETQYF.

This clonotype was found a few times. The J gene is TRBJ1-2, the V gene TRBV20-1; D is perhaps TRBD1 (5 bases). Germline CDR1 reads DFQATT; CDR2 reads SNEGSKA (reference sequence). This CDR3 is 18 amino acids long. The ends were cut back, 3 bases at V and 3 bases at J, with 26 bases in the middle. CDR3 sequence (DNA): TGCAGTGCTAGTTACGGGACCCCAATCAGCCCCCGATACTATGGCTACACCTTC. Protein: CSASYGTPISPRYYGYTF.

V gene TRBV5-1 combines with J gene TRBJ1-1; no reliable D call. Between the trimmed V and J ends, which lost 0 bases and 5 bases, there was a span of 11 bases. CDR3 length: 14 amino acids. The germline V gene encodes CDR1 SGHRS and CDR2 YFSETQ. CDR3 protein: CASSLVGDRTEAFF. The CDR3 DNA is TGCGCCAGCAGCTTGGTCGGTGACCGGACTGAAGCTTTCTTT.

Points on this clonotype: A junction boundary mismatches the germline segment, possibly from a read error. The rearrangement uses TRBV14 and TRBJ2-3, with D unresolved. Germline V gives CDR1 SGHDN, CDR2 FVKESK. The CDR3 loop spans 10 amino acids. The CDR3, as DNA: TGTACCAGCAGCCCCCCTACGCAGTATTTT. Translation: CTSSPPTQYF.

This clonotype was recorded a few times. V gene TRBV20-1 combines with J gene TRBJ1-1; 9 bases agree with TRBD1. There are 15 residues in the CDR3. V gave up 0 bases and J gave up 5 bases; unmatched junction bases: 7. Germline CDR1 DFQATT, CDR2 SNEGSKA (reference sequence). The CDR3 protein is CSARDPNRGHTEAFF. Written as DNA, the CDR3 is TGCAGTGCTAGAGATCCAAACAGGGGGCATACTGAAGCTTTCTTT.

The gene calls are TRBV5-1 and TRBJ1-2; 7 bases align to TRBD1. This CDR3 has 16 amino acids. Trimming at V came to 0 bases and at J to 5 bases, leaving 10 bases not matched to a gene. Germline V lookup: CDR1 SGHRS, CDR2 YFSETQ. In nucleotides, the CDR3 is TGCGCCAGCAGCTTGGAAGGACAGGCGCTTGGGTATGGCTACACCTTC. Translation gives CASSLEGQALGYGYTF.

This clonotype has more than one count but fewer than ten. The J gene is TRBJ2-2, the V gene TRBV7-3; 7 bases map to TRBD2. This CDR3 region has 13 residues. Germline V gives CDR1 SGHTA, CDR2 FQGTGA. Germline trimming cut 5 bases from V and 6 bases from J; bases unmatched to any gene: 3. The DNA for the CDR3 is TGTGCCAGCAGCGCCAGCGGGGCCGGGGAGCTGTTTTTT. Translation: CASSASGAGELFF.

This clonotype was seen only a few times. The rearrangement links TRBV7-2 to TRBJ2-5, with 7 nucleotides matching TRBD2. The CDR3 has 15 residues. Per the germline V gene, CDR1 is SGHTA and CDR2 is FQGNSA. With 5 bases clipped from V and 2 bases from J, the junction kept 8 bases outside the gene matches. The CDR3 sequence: CASSTGGLGQETQYF. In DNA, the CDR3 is TGTGCCAGCAGCACGGGGGGTTTGGGACAAGAGACCCAGTACTTC.

In nucleotides, the CDR3 is TGTGCCAGCAGCTTAGCTCTAGCGGAGACCCAGTACTTC. Translating gives CASSLALAETQYF. The V gene is TRBV7-2, the J gene TRBJ2-5; tentatively, D is TRBD2 (6 bases). There are 13 residues in the CDR3. Germline assignment: CDR1 SGHTA and CDR2 FQGNSA. With 0 bases removed from V and 5 bases from J, the gap between germline ends came to 7 bases.

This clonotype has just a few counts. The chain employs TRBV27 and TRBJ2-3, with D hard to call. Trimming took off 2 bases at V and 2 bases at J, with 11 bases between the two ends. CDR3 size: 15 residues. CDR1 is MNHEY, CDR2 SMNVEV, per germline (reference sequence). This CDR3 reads CASSLRTQATDTQYF. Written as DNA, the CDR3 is TGTGCCAGCAGTTTAAGAACCCAGGCCACAGATACGCAGTATTTT.

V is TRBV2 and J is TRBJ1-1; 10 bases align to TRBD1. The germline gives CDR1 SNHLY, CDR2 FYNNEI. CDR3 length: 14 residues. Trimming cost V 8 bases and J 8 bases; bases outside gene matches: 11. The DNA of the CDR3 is TGTGCCAGCGGAGGACAGGGGGGTTTCGGGGAAGCTTTCTTT. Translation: CASGGQGGFGEAFF.

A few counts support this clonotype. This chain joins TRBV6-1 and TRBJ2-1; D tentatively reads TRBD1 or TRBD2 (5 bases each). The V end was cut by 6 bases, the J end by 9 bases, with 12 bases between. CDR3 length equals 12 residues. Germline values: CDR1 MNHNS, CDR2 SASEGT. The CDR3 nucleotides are TGTGCCAGCAGAAATGGGGGTGGTGAGCAGTTCTTC. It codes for CASRNGGGEQFF.

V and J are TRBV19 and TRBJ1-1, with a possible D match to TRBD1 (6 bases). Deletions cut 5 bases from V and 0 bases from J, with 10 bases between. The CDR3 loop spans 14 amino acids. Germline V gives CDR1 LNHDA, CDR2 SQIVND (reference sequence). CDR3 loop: CASSPTGMNTEAFF. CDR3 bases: TGTGCCAGTAGTCCCACAGGGATGAACACTGAAGCTTTCTTT. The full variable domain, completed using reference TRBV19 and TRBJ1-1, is DGGITQSPKYLFRKEGQNVTLSCEQNLNHDAMYWYRQDPGQGLRLIYYSQIVNDFQKGDIAEGYSVSREKKESFPLTVTSAQKNPTAFYLCASSPTGMNTEAFFGQGTRLTVV.

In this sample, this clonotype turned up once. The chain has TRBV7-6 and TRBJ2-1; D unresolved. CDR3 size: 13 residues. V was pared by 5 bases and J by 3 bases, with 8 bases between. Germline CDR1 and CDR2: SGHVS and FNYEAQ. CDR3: CASSSSRYNEQFF. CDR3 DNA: TGTGCCAGCAGCAGTTCACGCTACAATGAGCAGTTCTTC.

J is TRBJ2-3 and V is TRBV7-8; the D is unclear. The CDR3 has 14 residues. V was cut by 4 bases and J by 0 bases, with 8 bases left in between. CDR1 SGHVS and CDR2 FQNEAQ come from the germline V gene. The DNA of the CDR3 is TGTGCCAGCAGCTCGCATCCTAGCACAGATACGCAGTATTTT. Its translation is CASSSHPSTDTQYF.

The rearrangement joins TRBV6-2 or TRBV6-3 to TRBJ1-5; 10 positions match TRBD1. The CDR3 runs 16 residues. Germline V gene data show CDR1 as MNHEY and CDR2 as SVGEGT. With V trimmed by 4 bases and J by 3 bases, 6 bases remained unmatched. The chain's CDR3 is CASSFGQGGYNQPQHF. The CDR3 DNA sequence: TGTGCCAGCAGTTTTGGACAGGGGGGGTACAATCAGCCCCAGCATTTT.

The CDR3 spells CASSSGSRERHGYTF. CDR3 nucleotides: TGTGCCAGCAGTTCCGGGAGCCGGGAACGGCATGGCTACACCTTC. The chain carries TRBV28 and TRBJ1-2; no reliable D call. Per germline, CDR1 MDHEN and CDR2 SYDVKM. V was cut by 4 bases and J by 6 bases, with 18 bases left in between. This CDR3 is 15 amino acids long.